The clone carrying this TCR beta chain occurred many times. Its target is unknown. The data derive from a study of neurological immune-mediated disorders. The cDNA was synthesized by 5'RACE incorporating 10-nucleotide random UMIs. One entry per CDR3 protein results from TCRdb running MiXCR on the 5' RACE reads. The table has 31,000 or so distinct CDR3 sequences, more than 1.3% seen once. The CDR3 covers 17 residues. Study results and limitations: The multiple sclerosis repertoire cluster was not associated with any clinical or MRI feature. None of the CDR3 amino acid sequences of expanded clones recurred across subjects, suggesting private repertoires in all groups.

Sequenced input: PBMCs. The sequence derives from a woman in her twenties or thirties with multiple sclerosis. The rearrangement links TRBV21-1 to TRBJ1-4; the D call of TRBD1 is as the table states it, not checked on the DNA. TRBV21-1 counts as a pseudogene. Here the CDR3 DNA reads TGTGCCAGCAGCATACCATCCCAGGGGATCCCTAATGAAAAACTGTTTTTT. It yields the protein CASSIPSQGIPNEKLFF.